This T cell receptor beta chain was obtained from a study of shared T cell receptors in the human thymus. Between the trimmed V and J ends, which lost 10 bases and 10 bases, there was a span of 19 bases. The CDR3 has 12 residues. Germline V gives CDR1 LNHNV, CDR2 YYDKDF (reference sequence). Assay used: immunoSEQ multiplex PCR; TCRdb lists only in-frame clones, some missing. This table has under 450,000 clones, 95% appearing once. The J gene is TRBJ1-1, the V gene TRBV15; maybe TRBD1 (5 bases). The clonotype was recovered from a human donor. Input material: thymocytes. CDR3 in DNA: TGTGCCATCCTCTTAGGAGGGGCGGGAGCTTTCTTT. Protein: CAILLGGAGAFF.